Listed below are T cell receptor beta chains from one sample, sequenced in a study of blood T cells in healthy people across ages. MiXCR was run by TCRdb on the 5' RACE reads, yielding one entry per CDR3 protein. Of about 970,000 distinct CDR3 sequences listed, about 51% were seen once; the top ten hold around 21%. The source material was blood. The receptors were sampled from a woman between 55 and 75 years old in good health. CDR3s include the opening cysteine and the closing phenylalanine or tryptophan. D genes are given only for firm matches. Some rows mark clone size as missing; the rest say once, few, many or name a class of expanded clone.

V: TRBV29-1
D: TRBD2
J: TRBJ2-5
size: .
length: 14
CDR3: CSVTTSGSAETQYF
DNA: TGCAGCGTTACAACTAGCGGGAGTGCGGAGACCCAGTACTTC

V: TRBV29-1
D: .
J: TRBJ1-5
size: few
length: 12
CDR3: CSAGVRGQPQHF
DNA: TGCAGCGCAGGGGTTCGGGGGCAGCCCCAGCATTTT

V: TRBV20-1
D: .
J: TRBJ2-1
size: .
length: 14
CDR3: CSARRQASSYEQFF
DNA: TGCAGTGCCCGGAGGCAGGCGAGCTCCTACGAGCAGTTCTTC

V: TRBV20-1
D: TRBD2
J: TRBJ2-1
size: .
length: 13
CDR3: CSALGLGFDEQFF
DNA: TGCAGTGCCCTGGGACTAGGTTTCGATGAGCAGTTCTTC

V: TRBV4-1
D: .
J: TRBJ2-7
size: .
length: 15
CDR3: CASSQADGRLDEQYF
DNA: TGCGCCAGCAGCCAAGCCGACGGTCGTCTGGACGAGCAGTACTTC

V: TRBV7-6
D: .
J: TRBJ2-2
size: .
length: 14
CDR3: CASRRTGYTGELFF
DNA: TGTGCCAGCAGACGAACAGGTTACACCGGGGAGCTGTTTTTT

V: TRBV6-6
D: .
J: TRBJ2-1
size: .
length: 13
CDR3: CASRYPNGNEQFF
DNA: TGTGCCAGCAGGTACCCCAATGGGAATGAGCAGTTCTTC

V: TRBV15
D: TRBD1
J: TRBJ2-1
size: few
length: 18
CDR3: CATSRDRSYRDREHEQFF
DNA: TGTGCCACCAGCAGAGATAGGAGTTACCGGGACAGGGAGCATGAGCAGTTCTTC

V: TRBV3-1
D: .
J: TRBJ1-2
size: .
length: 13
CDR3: CASSREWGNGYTF
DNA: TGTGCCAGCAGCCGAGAATGGGGTAACGGCTACACCTTC

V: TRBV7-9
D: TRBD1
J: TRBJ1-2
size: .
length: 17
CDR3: CASSFDRARWVNYGYTF
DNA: TGTGCCAGCAGCTTCGACAGGGCGAGGTGGGTGAACTATGGCTACACCTTC

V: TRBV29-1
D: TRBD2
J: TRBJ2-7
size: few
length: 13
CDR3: CSVQTSGSHEQYF
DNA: TGCAGCGTTCAGACTAGCGGGAGCCACGAGCAGTACTTC

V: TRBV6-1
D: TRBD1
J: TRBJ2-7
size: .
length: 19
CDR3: CASRTNRLTGRFSSYEQYF
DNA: TGTGCCAGCAGAACCAACCGTTTGACAGGGCGCTTTAGCTCCTACGAGCAGTACTTC

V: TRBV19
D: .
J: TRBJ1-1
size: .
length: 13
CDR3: CASSITPNTEAFF
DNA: TGTGCCAGTAGTATTACTCCGAACACTGAAGCTTTCTTT

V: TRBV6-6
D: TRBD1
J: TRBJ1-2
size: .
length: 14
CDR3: CASSRGQGDYGYTF
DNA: TGTGCCAGCAGCAGGGGACAGGGAGACTATGGCTACACCTTC

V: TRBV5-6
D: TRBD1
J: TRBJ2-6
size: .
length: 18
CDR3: CASSWDSNIYSGANVLTF
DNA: TGTGCCAGCAGCTGGGACAGTAATATATACTCTGGGGCCAACGTCCTGACTTTC

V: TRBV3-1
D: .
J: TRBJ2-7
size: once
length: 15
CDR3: CASSQGRVRGYEQYF
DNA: TGTGCCAGCAGCCAAGGTCGAGTGAGAGGCTACGAGCAGTACTTC

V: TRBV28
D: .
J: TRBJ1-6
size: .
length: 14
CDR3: CASRHSGVNSPLHF
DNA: TGTGCCAGCAGGCACAGTGGGGTAAATTCACCCCTCCACTTT

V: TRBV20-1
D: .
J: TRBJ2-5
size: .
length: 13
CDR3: CSAHSSEQETQYF
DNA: TGCAGTGCTCACTCTAGCGAGCAAGAGACCCAGTACTTC

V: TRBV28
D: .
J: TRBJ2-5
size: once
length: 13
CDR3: CATRTGGGYEQYF
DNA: TGTGCCACTAGGACAGGAGGGGGCTATGAGCAGTACTTC

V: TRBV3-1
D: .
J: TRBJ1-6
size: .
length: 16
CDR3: CASSQETGYGNSPLHF
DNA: TGTGCCAGCAGCCAAGAAACAGGGTATGGTAATTCACCCCTCCACTTT

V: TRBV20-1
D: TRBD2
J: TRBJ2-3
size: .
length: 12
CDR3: CRSGRAGDTQYF
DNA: TGCAGGAGCGGGAGGGCCGGAGATACGCAGTATTTT

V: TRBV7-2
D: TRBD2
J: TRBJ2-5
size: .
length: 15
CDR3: CASSFASGSYETQYF
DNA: TGTGCCAGCAGCTTTGCTAGCGGGAGCTATGAGACCCAGTACTTC

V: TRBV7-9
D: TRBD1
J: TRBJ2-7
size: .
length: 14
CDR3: CASSLKGAFDEQYF
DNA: TGTGCCAGCAGCTTAAAGGGGGCTTTCGACGAGCAGTACTTC

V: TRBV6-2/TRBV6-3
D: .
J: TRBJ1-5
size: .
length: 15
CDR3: CASSYNGHQNQPQHF
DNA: TGTGCCAGCAGTTACAACGGACACCAGAATCAGCCCCAGCATTTT

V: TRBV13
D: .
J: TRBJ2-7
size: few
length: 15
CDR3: CASSSGQERSYEQYF
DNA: TGTGCCAGCAGCTCAGGGCAGGAGCGATCCTACGAGCAGTACTTC

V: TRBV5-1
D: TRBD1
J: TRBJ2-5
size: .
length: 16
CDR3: CASSLEPGTVPYEQYF
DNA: TGCGCCAGCAGCTTGGAACCCGGGACAGTGCCTTATGAGCAGTACTTC

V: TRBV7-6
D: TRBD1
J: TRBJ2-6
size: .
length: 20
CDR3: CASSLGRGQGFLSGANVLTF
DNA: TGTGCCAGCAGCTTAGGCCGGGGACAGGGTTTTCTCTCTGGGGCCAACGTCCTGACTTTC

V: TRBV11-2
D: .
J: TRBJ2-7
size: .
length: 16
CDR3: CASSLGSALVRNEQYF
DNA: TGTGCCAGCAGCTTAGGTTCGGCGCTAGTGAGGAACGAGCAGTACTTC

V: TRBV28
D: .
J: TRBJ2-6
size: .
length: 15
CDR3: CASSLSGSGANVLTF
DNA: TGTGCCAGCAGTTTATCAGGGTCTGGGGCCAACGTCCTGACTTTC

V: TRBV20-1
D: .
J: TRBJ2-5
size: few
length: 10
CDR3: CSASWETQYF
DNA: TGCAGTGCTAGTTGGGAGACCCAGTACTTC